This T cell receptor (beta chain) came from a study of T cells in Graves' hyperthyroidism and ophthalmopathy. Broader study findings: Onset of ophthalmopathy came a median approximately 6.5 months after the model predicted it.

TCR beta CDR3 regions were amplified from RNA transcripts. The HTBI primer set drove a first-round RT-PCR of the TCR CDR3. TCRdb called the multiplex PCR reads again in MiXCR, with one record for every CDR3 protein. The sample carries 700,000 or so distinct CDR3 sequences, over 15% recorded once. At least ten counts were recorded for this clonotype. The antigen is not known. This CDR3 has 14 residues. Between the trimmed V and J ends, which lost 1 base and 5 bases, there was a span of 11 bases. Germline V CDR1 and CDR2: SGHTA, FQGNSA. The TCR was taken from a man aged 18-30 years with Graves' hyperthyroidism. V usage is TRBV7-2 and J usage is TRBJ2-5; D is unclear. The sequenced sample was blood. The CDR3 loop is CASSLVGYIETQYF. CDR3 sequence (DNA): TGTGCCAGCAGCTTAGTTGGCTATATCGAGACCCAGTACTTC. Based on the CDR3 plus reference TRBV7-2 and TRBJ2-5, the full variable domain is GAGVSQSPSNKVTEKGKDVELRCDPISGHTALYWYRQSLGQGLEFLIYFQGNSAPDKSGLPSDRFSAERTGGSVSTLTIQRTQQEDSAVYLCASSLVGYIETQYFGPGTRLLVL.